This TCR beta chain derives from a study of naive and memory T cell subsets. Study observations and caveats: The RNA method is potentially sensitive to activation and differentiation changes.

The CDR3 spans 13 residues. V was clipped by 1 base and J by 6 bases; unmatched bases: 2. Germline-derived CDR1 and CDR2 are SGHVS and FQNEAQ. TCR cDNA received a 3' ligated oligonucleotide that carried a UMI. RNA was extracted from 2 to 3 ml of whole blood of healthy adults. Four PCR rounds used nested alpha and beta constant region primers plus the SP2 primer. TCRdb itself ran the 5' RACE reads through MiXCR, one entry per CDR3 protein. This table holds tens of thousands of distinct CDR3 sequences, 6% to 8% found once. About this clonotype itself: Its specificity is unknown.

The chain carries TRBV7-8 and TRBJ2-7, with TRBD1 matching 8 bases. This sequence originates from a female donor in good health. CDR3 protein: CASSLGTGTEQYF. The CDR3 region has the DNA TGTGCCAGCAGCTTAGGGACAGGGACCGAGCAGTACTTC. Together with reference TRBV7-8 and TRBJ2-7, the CDR3 gives the full variable domain: GAGVSQSPRYKVAKRGQDVALRCDPISGHVSLFWYQQALGQGPEFLTYFQNEAQLDKSGLPSDRFFAERPEGSVSTLKIQRTQQEDSAVYLCASSLGTGTEQYFGPGTRLTVT.